Sequencing of this T cell receptor beta chain was carried out in a study of cytomegalovirus exposure and HLA in healthy donors. Background on the study: Earlier sequencing of 150 million to 200 million T cells yielded 95 million to 120 million unique TCR beta sequences.

Points from the study as a whole: Apart from CMV serostatus, no immune exposure information was available.

About this clone itself: Its specificity is unknown.

The PCR ran on 60 Vbeta and 13 Jbeta primers. The repertoire was sequenced with immunoSEQ multiplex PCR; TCRdb's copy has only in-frame clones and lacks some. The sample lists roughly 140,000 clones, approximately 80% occurring once. The sample was PBMCs. The clonotype was recovered from a middle-aged woman in good health and CMV-seropositive.

In nucleotides, the CDR3 is TGTGCCAGCAGTGAGAGGGCGGGCTCCTACGAGCAGTACTTC. As protein: CASSERAGSYEQYF. V usage is TRBV6-1 and J usage is TRBJ2-5; D might be TRBD2 (5 bases). The better agreement between TRBJ2-7 and the DNA end casts doubt on the J call. This CDR3 region has 14 residues. In germline, CDR1 is MNHNS, CDR2 SASEGT.